Shown below are 21 T cell receptor beta chains from a single sample sequenced in a study of control samples from healthy donors and cancer patients. This table comes from immunoSEQ multiplex PCR, and its TCRdb copy is limited to in-frame clones, with some not included. The sample shows 150,000 to 200,000 clones, about 90% of them seen only once. Sequencing was carried out using blood. These TCRs come from a man between 18 and 35 years old in good health.

J is TRBJ2-3 and V is TRBV28; no clear D gene. The CDR3 consists of 12 residues. CDR1 MDHEN and CDR2 SYDVKM come from the germline V gene. V lost 4 bases and J 7 bases, leaving 9 bases between the germline ends. This chain's CDR3 is CASSSNRNTQYF. CDR3 nucleotide sequence: TGTGCCAGCAGTTCGAATAGAAATACGCAGTATTTT.

V usage is TRBV7-3 and J usage is TRBJ1-1, with TRBD1 as a possible D gene (6 bases). Germline CDR1 and CDR2: SGHTA and FQGTGA. V lost 2 bases to trimming and J lost 1 base, with 11 bases between them. The CDR3 runs to 15 residues. The CDR3 sequence is CASSLGGGQNTEAFF. CDR3 sequence (DNA): TGTGCCAGCAGCTTAGGAGGGGGACAGAACACTGAAGCTTTCTTT.

The chain uses TRBV15 and TRBJ1-1, with D perhaps matching TRBD1 (5 bases). The V gene lost 0 bases and the J gene lost 0 bases, with 8 bases spanning the gap. This CDR3 contains 15 residues. The V gene's germline CDR1 is LNHNV and CDR2 YYDKDF (reference sequence). Here the CDR3 reads CATSREEGMNTEAFF. The CDR3, as DNA: TGTGCCACCAGCAGAGAAGAGGGGATGAACACTGAAGCTTTCTTT.

The chain employs TRBV6-5 and TRBJ2-7; 7 bases are a match to TRBD1. The germline V gene encodes CDR1 MNHEY and CDR2 SVGAGI. The V segment lost 5 bases and the J segment 4 bases; nucleotides outside the gene matches: 11. CDR3 size: 15 residues. The CDR3 DNA follows: TGTGCCAGCAGTACCATTCGAGAGGGGGCTTACGAGCAGTACTTC. Residues: CASSTIREGAYEQYF.

V is TRBV5-6 and J is TRBJ1-3; D gene ambiguous. This CDR3 contains 15 residues. V gave up 1 base and J gave up 0 bases, with 8 bases separating them. Germline-derived CDR1 and CDR2 are SGHDT and YYEEEE. CDR3 in DNA: TGTGCCAGCAGCTTGATGGGGAGCTCTGGAAACACCATATATTTT. Translation: CASSLMGSSGNTIYF. The complete variable domain, with remaining parts taken from reference TRBV5-6 and TRBJ1-3, reads DAGVTQSPTHLIKTRGQQVTLRCSPKSGHDTVSWYQQALGQGPQFIFQYYEEEERQRGNFPDRFSGHQFPNYSSELNVNALLLGDSALYLCASSLMGSSGNTIYFGEGSWLTVV.

This chain connects TRBV9 to TRBJ2-2, with D perhaps given as TRBD1 or TRBD2 (5 bases each). The CDR3 is made up of 15 amino acids. V lost 3 bases and J 2 bases, leaving 11 bases between the germline ends. Germline V gives CDR1 SGDLS, CDR2 YYNGEE. The CDR3 nucleotides read TGTGCCAGCAGCGCGACCGGGACCAACACCGGGGAGCTGTTTTTT. Translated: CASSATGTNTGELFF.

The V call is TRBV4-2, the J call TRBJ1-2; D is unresolved. The CDR3 contains 14 residues. The germline V gene has CDR1 LGHNA and CDR2 YNFKEQ. Trimming removed 0 bases at V and 4 bases at J, with 9 bases between. The CDR3 reads CASSQEGNPYGYTF. The CDR3 DNA reads as TGTGCCAGCAGCCAAGAAGGCAACCCCTATGGCTACACCTTC.

The chain employs TRBV5-5 and TRBJ1-6; 9 bases map to TRBD1. Germline V gene lookup returns CDR1 SGHKS and CDR2 YYEKEE (reference sequence). V trimming: 4 bases; J trimming: 9 bases; junction bases outside the gene matches: 8. There are 15 residues in the CDR3. In DNA form, the CDR3 reads TGTGCCAGCAGCCCGGGACAGGGTACAGCTTCACCCCTCCACTTT. It specifies CASSPGQGTASPLHF.

The chain employs TRBV6-5 and TRBJ2-1, with 13 bases matching TRBD2. This CDR3 spans 15 amino acids. Trimming took 4 bases from V and 4 from J; bases not matched to a gene: 1. Germline V gives CDR1 MNHEY, CDR2 SVGAGI. The CDR3 region has the DNA TGTGCCAGCAGTTCGGGACTAGCGGGGTACAATGAGCAGTTCTTC. Translation gives CASSSGLAGYNEQFF.

This clone appeared once. The chain combines TRBV7-6 with TRBJ1-3, with D possibly being TRBD1 (5 bases). Per germline, CDR1 SGHVS and CDR2 FNYEAQ. The CDR3 contains 14 residues. Between the trimmed V and J ends, which lost 6 bases and 2 bases, there was a span of 11 bases. The CDR3 here is CASSPGGTGNTIYF. CDR3 sequence (DNA): TGTGCCAGCAGTCCGGGGGGGACTGGAAACACCATATATTTT.

V usage is TRBV30 and J usage is TRBJ1-2; D not resolved. The CDR3 consists of 16 residues. Trimming took 2 bases from V and 8 from J, leaving 24 bases between them. Per germline, CDR1 GTSNPN and CDR2 SVGIG (reference sequence). The CDR3 spells CAWSTRDLLLTKGYTF. The CDR3 DNA sequence: TGTGCCTGGAGTACCCGGGATCTCCTTCTGACCAAAGGCTACACCTTC.

This clone showed up just once. V and J are TRBV5-6 and TRBJ1-2; possible D gene TRBD1, 5 bases. The V end was cut by 4 bases, the J end by 7 bases, with 14 bases between. The CDR3 length is 13 residues. Germline V CDR1 and CDR2: SGHDT, YYEEEE. CDR3 sequence: CASSLQGVGGYTF. The CDR3 bases are TGTGCCAGCAGCCTTCAAGGGGTGGGTGGCTACACCTTC.

The genes are TRBV30 and TRBJ1-4; TRBD1 is a possible D gene (5 bases). V lost 7 bases to trimming and J lost 8 bases, with 17 bases between them. There are 13 residues in the CDR3. CDR1 and CDR2 from the germline V gene are GTSNPN and SVGIG (reference sequence). CDR3 nucleotide sequence: TGTGCCTCCCAAGGTGGGGACGAGGAAAAACTGTTTTTT. This translates into CASQGGDEEKLFF.

V usage is TRBV19 and J usage is TRBJ2-7, with 9 bases that match TRBD1. The CDR3 extends over 14 amino acids. Germline V gene data show CDR1 as LNHDA and CDR2 as SQIVND (reference sequence). V dropped 6 bases and J dropped 0; count of bases not matched to a gene: 3. CDR3 protein: CASSDRGVSYEQYF. CDR3 coding DNA: TGTGCCAGTAGCGACAGGGGGGTCTCCTACGAGCAGTACTTC.

The chain employs TRBV2 and TRBJ2-1; TRBD2 might be the D (6 bases). The CDR3 extends over 13 amino acids. V lost 6 bases, J lost 7 bases, and 13 bases lay in between. Germline V gene lookup returns CDR1 SNHLY and CDR2 FYNNEI. The CDR3 coding sequence is TGTGCCAGCAGCCCTGGAGGGGTGAATGAGCAGTTCTTC. This gives the protein CASSPGGVNEQFF. The full variable domain, its missing parts supplied by reference TRBV2 and TRBJ2-1, is EPEVTQTPSHQVTQMGQEVILRCVPISNHLYFYWYRQILGQKVEFLVSFYNNEISEKSEIFDDQFSVERPDGSNFTLKIRSTKLEDSAMYFCASSPGGVNEQFFGPGTRLTVL.

V gene TRBV6-2 or TRBV6-3 combines with J gene TRBJ2-2; maybe TRBD1 (5 bases). Germline CDR1 MNHEY, CDR2 SVGEGT. Trimming took off 4 bases at V and 0 bases at J, with 9 bases between the two ends. The CDR3 length is 15 residues. The CDR3 sequence is CASSLRGANTGELFF. The CDR3 region has the DNA TGTGCCAGCAGTTTAAGGGGCGCGAACACCGGGGAGCTGTTTTTT.

The chain employs TRBV28 and TRBJ2-1, with 7 bases aligning to TRBD1. Unmatched junction bases numbered 18, after V lost 5 bases and J lost 11 bases. The CDR3 has 16 residues. From germline, CDR1 is MDHEN and CDR2 SYDVKM. DNA of the CDR3: TGTGCCAGCAGTACCATAGACCCTTCGGGACAGTCTAAGCAGTTCTTC. Translated, it gives CASSTIDPSGQSKQFF.

V and J are TRBV29-1 and TRBJ2-7; unclear D gene. This CDR3 comprises 9 residues. Trimming cost V 7 bases and J 9 bases, with 10 bases left between them. Germline lookup yields CDR1 SQVTM and CDR2 ANQGSEA. CDR3 loop: CSGRDGQYF. Here the CDR3 DNA reads TGCAGCGGACGCGACGGGCAGTACTTC.

This clone has only a few counts. The rearrangement uses TRBV4-1 and TRBJ1-6; 8 bases fit TRBD1. This CDR3 has 16 residues. Germline-derived CDR1 and CDR2 are MGHRA and YSYEKL. The J segment lost 5 bases and the V segment lost 3 bases, leaving 6 bases of the junction unmatched. The CDR3 loop is CASSQTGQGNNSPLHF. The CDR3 nucleotides are TGCGCCAGCAGCCAGACCGGACAGGGTAATAATTCACCCCTCCACTTT.

The V call is TRBV5-1, the J call TRBJ1-1; D unclear. The V and J ends lost 3 bases and 2 bases respectively, with 8 bases between them. The CDR3 extends over 13 amino acids. Germline values: CDR1 SGHRS, CDR2 YFSETQ. CDR3 DNA sequence: TGCGCCAGCAGCTGGGAGGGAAACACTGAAGCTTTCTTT. Protein: CASSWEGNTEAFF.

The chain couples TRBV28 to TRBJ2-3; TRBD2 is a possible D gene (7 bases). The CDR3 has 15 residues. The V gene's germline CDR1 is MDHEN and CDR2 SYDVKM. The V end lost 5 bases, the J end lost 4 bases, and 16 bases lay between the germline ends. The CDR3 here is CASSKMQGGADTQYF. DNA of the CDR3: TGTGCCAGCAGTAAGATGCAAGGGGGGGCAGATACGCAGTATTTT.